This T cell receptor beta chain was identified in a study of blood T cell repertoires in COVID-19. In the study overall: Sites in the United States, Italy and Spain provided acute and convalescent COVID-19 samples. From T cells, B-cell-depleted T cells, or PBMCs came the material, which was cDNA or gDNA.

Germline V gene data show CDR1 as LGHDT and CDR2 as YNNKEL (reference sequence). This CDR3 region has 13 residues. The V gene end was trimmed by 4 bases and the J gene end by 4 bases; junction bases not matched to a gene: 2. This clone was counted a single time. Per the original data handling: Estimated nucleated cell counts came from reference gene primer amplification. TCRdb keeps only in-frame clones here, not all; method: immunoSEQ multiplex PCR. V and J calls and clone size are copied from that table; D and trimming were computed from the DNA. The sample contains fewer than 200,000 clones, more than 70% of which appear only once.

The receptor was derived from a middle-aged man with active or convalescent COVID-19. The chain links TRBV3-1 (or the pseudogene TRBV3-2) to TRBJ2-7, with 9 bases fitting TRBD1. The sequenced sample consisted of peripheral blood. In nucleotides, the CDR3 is TGTGCCAGCAGCCTGGGGACAGGGTACGAGCAGTACTTC. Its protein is CASSLGTGYEQYF.